Shown below are 5 T cell receptor beta chains from a single sample sequenced in a study of cytomegalovirus exposure and HLA in healthy donors. The PCR contained 60 Vbeta and 13 Jbeta primers. Measured with immunoSEQ multiplex PCR; TCRdb has only the in-frame clones, and not every one. The sample has roughly 190,000 clones; 75% to 80% are singletons. Specimen: PBMCs. These receptors came from a woman aged 25 to 45 in good health and CMV-seropositive.

In the case of this clone: Other nucleotide sequences in the sample specify the same CDR3. This chain's CDR3 is CASSGLAGETQYF. The CDR3 bases are TGTGCCAGCAGTGGTCTAGCGGGAGAGACCCAGTACTTC. V gene TRBV2 combines with J gene TRBJ2-5, with 8 bases matching TRBD2. The germline gives CDR1 SNHLY, CDR2 FYNNEI. The CDR3 runs to 13 residues. V was pared by 4 bases and J by 4 bases, with 2 bases of the junction left unmatched.

This clone occurred once. This sequence joins TRBV28 and TRBJ2-1; 10 nucleotides line up with TRBD2. The CDR3 contains 16 residues. Germline loops: CDR1 MDHEN, CDR2 SYDVKM. V dropped 8 bases and J dropped 4; count of bases not matched to a gene: 11. DNA for the CDR3: TGTGCCAGCCGCCCATCCGGACTAGCGGCTTACAATGAGCAGTTCTTC. This gives the protein CASRPSGLAAYNEQFF.

V usage is TRBV25-1 and J usage is TRBJ1-2; 9 bases line up with TRBD1. V shed 8 bases and J 5 bases; nucleotides not matched to a gene: 6. This CDR3 region has 13 residues. Per the germline V gene, CDR1 is MGHDK and CDR2 is SYGVNS. CDR3 in DNA: TGTGCCAGCTCCCGGGACAGGGAGTATGGCTACACCTTC. Its protein product is CASSRDREYGYTF.

This clone was detected only once. The V gene is TRBV2, the J gene TRBJ2-3, with D perhaps matching TRBD2 (6 bases). Trimming left V 7 bases short and J 1 base short, with 15 bases between. Per germline, CDR1 SNHLY and CDR2 FYNNEI. The CDR3 contains 15 residues. The CDR3, as DNA: TGTGCCAGCAACCACGGGACTTCGCGCACAGATACGCAGTATTTT. Its protein is CASNHGTSRTDTQYF.

This clone was observed a handful of times. The chain uses TRBV7-3 and TRBJ2-3; 7 nucleotides match TRBD2. The CDR3 spans 19 residues. The germline gives CDR1 SGHTA, CDR2 FQGTGA. V was clipped by 6 bases and J by 1 base; unmatched bases: 19. Here the CDR3 DNA reads TGTGCCAGCAGGGAGGAAATCGAGGGCCTAGCGGAATGCACAGATACGCAGTATTTT. This gives the protein CASREEIEGLAECTDTQYF.